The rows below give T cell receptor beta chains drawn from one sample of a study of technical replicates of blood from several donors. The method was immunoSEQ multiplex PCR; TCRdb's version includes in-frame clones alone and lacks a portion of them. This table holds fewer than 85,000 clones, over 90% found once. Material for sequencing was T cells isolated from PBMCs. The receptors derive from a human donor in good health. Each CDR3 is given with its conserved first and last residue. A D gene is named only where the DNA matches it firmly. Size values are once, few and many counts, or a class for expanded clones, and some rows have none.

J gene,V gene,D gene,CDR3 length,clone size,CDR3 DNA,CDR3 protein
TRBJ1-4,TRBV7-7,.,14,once,TGTGCTAGCTATACAGGGCCGGGGAATGAAAAACTGTTTTTT,CASYTGPGNEKLFF
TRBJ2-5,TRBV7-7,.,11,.,TGTGCCAGCAGCGAAGGGGGGACCCAGTACTTC,CASSEGGTQYF
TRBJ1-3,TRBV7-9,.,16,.,TGTGCCAGCAGCTTAGCCCAGGTGTTCTCTGGAAACACCATATATTTT,CASSLAQVFSGNTIYF
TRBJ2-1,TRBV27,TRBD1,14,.,TGTGCCAGCAGCCCAATTGGGACAGACAATGAGCAGTTCTTC,CASSPIGTDNEQFF
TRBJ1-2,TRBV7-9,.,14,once,TGTGCCAGCAGCTCGGGGGTTTTTAACTATGGCTACACCTTC,CASSSGVFNYGYTF
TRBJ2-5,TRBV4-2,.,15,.,TGTGCCAGCAGCCAAGGATTTGGAGGCCCAGAGACCCAGTACTTC,CASSQGFGGPETQYF
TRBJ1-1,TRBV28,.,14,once,TGTGCCAGCAGCCGACAGTTCATGAACACTGAAGCTTTCTTT,CASSRQFMNTEAFF
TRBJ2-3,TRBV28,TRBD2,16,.,TGTGCCAGCCTACAGGGCGGAGGACTAGCAACAGATACGCAGTATTTT,CASLQGGGLATDTQYF
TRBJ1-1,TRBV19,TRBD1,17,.,TGTGCCAGTAGTATAGGGGGCATACCAGCAGGGGGCACTGAAGCTTTCTTT,CASSIGGIPAGGTEAFF
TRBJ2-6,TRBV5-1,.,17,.,TGCGCCAGCAGCTCCACAAACGTCCGCTCTGGGGCCAACGTCCTGACTTTC,CASSSTNVRSGANVLTF
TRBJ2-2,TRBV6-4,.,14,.,TGTGCCAGCAGTAGTGAGGGGAACACCGGGGAGCTGTTTTTT,CASSSEGNTGELFF
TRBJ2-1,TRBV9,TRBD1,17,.,TGTGCCAGCAGCGTAGGCCTCCGGGACAGGGGATACAATGAGCAGTTCTTC,CASSVGLRDRGYNEQFF
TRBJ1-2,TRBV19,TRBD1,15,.,TGTGCCAGTACTCTGCCCCCAGGGGGAAGGTATGGCTACACCTTC,CASTLPPGGRYGYTF
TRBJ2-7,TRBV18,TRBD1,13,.,TGTGCCAGCTCACCCGGACAGGGGAACGAGCAGTACTTC,CASSPGQGNEQYF
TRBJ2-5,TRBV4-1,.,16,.,TGCGCCAGCAGCCAAGTCGGCAGGGGGGAAGAGATGACCCAGTACTTC,CASSQVGRGEEMTQYF
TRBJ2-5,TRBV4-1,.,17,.,TGCGCCAGCAGCCAAGGGGGGCGGGGAGGGGTAGGGGAGACCCAGTACTTC,CASSQGGRGGVGETQYF
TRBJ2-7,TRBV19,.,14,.,TGTGCCACTAGACCGGACAGACGCTCCTACGAGCAGTACTTC,CATRPDRRSYEQYF
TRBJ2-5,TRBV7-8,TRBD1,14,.,TGTGCCAGCAGCATCAGGGGGCGAGGGGAGACCCAGTACTTC,CASSIRGRGETQYF
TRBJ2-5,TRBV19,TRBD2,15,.,TGTGCCACCCAGAAGGGACTAGCGGGGGAAGAGACCCAGTACTTC,CATQKGLAGEETQYF
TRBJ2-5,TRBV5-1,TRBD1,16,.,TGCGCCAGCTCTCAAAACCTACAGGGGGAAGGGGAGACCCAGTACTTC,CASSQNLQGEGETQYF
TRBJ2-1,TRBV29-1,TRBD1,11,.,TGCAGCGTTGTTTACAGGGGAGATCAGTTCTTC,CSVVYRGDQFF
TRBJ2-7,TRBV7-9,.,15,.,TGTGCCAGCAGCTTTGAACTAGACCTAAAAGGCGAGCAGTACTTC,CASSFELDLKGEQYF
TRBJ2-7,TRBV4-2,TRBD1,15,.,TGTGCCAGCAGCGATGGACAGGTCCACTCCTACGAGCAGTACTTC,CASSDGQVHSYEQYF
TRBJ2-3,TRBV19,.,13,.,TGTGCCAGTAGTATGGTAGGGGCAGATACGCAGTATTTT,CASSMVGADTQYF
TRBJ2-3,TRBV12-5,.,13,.,TGTGCTAGTGGTTTGCTAGAGGCAGATACGCAGTATTTT,CASGLLEADTQYF
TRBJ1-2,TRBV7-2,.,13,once,TGTGCCAGCAGCGACGGTGGAGGAAAAGGCTACACCTTC,CASSDGGGKGYTF
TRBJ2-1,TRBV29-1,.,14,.,TGCAGCACCGGGCCCCTGGGATGGGGGGATGAGCAGTTCTTC,CSTGPLGWGDEQFF
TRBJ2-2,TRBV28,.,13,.,TGTGCCAGCCGGACGATGGAGGTCGGGGAGCTGTTTTTT,CASRTMEVGELFF
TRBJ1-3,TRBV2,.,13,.,TGTGCCGTCCGGACAGCCTCTGGAAACACCATATATTTT,CAVRTASGNTIYF
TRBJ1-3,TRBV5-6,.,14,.,TGTGCCAGCAGCCGGCGGGAGTCTGGAAACACCATATATTTT,CASSRRESGNTIYF
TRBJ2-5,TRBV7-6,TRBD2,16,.,TGTGCCAGCAGCTTAGCTAGCGGGAGGCCCCAAGAGACCCAGTACTTC,CASSLASGRPQETQYF
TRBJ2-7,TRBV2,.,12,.,TGTGCCAGCAGTGAGCCTAAGTACGAGCAGTACTTC,CASSEPKYEQYF
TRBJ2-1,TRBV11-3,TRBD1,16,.,TGTGCCAGCAGCCCCCCGGACAGGGTAGGTTTCGGTGAGCAGTTCTTC,CASSPPDRVGFGEQFF
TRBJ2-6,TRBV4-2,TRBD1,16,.,TGTGCCAGCAGCCACCCCGACAGGGCTGGGGCCAACGTCCTGACTTTC,CASSHPDRAGANVLTF
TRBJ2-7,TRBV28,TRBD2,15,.,TGTGCCAGCAGTTTCTCTAGCGGGAGGGCCTACGAGCAGTACTTC,CASSFSSGRAYEQYF
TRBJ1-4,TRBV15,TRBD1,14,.,TGTGCCACCAGCAGACAGGGGGCGAATGAAAAACTGTTTTTT,CATSRQGANEKLFF
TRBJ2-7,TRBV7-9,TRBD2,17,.,TGTGCCAGCAGCTTAGCACTAGCGGGACCTAGCTCCTACGAGCAGTACTTC,CASSLALAGPSSYEQYF
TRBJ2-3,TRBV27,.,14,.,TGTGCCAGCAACCACATAGCGAACCCAGATACGCAGTATTTT,CASNHIANPDTQYF
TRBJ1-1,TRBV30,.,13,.,TGTGCCTGGTCGGGACAAACGAACACTGAAGCTTTCTTT,CAWSGQTNTEAFF
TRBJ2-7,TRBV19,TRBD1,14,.,TGTGCCACCAGTGAGGGACAGGGGTTTTACGAGCAGTACTTC,CATSEGQGFYEQYF
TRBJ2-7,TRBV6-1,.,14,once,TGTGCCAGCAACCGGGACATAACATCCTACGAGCAGTACTTC,CASNRDITSYEQYF
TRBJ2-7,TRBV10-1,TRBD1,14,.,TGCGCCAGCAGTGAGTCAGGGACAGACTACGAGCAGTACTTC,CASSESGTDYEQYF
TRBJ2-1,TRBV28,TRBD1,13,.,TGTGCCAGCCTTGGACAGGAGATCAATGAGCAGTTCTTC,CASLGQEINEQFF
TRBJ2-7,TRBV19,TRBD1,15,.,TGTGCCAGTAGTATAATCTGGGACAGCTCCTACGAGCAGTACTTC,CASSIIWDSSYEQYF
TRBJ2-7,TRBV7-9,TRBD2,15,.,TGTGCCAGCAGCTCCGGCGGGAGACCCCCAGACGAGCAGTACTTC,CASSSGGRPPDEQYF
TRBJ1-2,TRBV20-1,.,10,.,TGCAGTGCTAGTCGTGATGGCTACACCTTC,CSASRDGYTF